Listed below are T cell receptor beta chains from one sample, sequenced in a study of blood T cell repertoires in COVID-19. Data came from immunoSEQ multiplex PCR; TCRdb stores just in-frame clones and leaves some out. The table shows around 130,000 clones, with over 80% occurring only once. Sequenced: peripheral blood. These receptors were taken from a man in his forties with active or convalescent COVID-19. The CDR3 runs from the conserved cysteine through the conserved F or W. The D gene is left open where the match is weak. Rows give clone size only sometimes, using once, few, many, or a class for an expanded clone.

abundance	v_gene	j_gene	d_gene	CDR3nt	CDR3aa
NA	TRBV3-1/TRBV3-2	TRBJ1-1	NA	TGTGCCAGCAGCCAAAAAACAGGCCAGGGCGTCACTGAAGCTTTCTTT	CASSQKTGQGVTEAFF
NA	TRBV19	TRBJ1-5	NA	TGTGCCAGTAGTATGGGCGTCAGCCATAGCAATCAGCCCCAGCATTTT	CASSMGVSHSNQPQHF
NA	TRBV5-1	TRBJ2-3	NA	TGCGCCAGCCAATGGTCAGGGTTTATTGCAGATACGCAGTATTTT	CASQWSGFIADTQYF
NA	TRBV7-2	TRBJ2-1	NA	TGTGCCAGCAGCTTAGGCGTCAATGAGCAGTTCTTC	CASSLGVNEQFF
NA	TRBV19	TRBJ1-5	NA	TGTGCCAGTACCAGATCAGGTTTCGGCAATCAGCCCCAGCATTTT	CASTRSGFGNQPQHF
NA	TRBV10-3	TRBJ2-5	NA	TGTGCCATCAGTGAGTCGAGACTAGGACACCAAGAGACCCAGTACTTC	CAISESRLGHQETQYF
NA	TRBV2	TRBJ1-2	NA	TGTGCCAGCACCGAGGGCACAGACATTTACACCTTC	CASTEGTDIYTF
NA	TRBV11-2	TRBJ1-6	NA	TGTGCCAGCAGCCTGACGGCGCAGGTATATTCACCCCTCCACTTT	CASSLTAQVYSPLHF
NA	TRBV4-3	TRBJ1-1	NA	TGCGCCAGCAGCCAAGATAGGAGCTCCCGGATTGCTTTCTTT	CASSQDRSSRIAFF
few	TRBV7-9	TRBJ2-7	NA	TGTGCCAGCAGCTCACAGGGACACGAGCAGTACTTC	CASSSQGHEQYF
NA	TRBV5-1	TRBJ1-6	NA	TGCGCCAGCAGCTGGTACGTAGGGGTGAATTCACCCCTCCACTTT	CASSWYVGVNSPLHF
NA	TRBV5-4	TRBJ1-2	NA	TGTGCCAGCGGCCCAAACTATGGCTACACCTTC	CASGPNYGYTF
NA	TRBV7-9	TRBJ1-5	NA	TGTGCCAGCAGCGTCGGGTGGGGGGGAAATCAGCCCCAGCATTTT	CASSVGWGGNQPQHF